The next 30 T cell receptor beta chains were all read from a single sample in a study of identical twins. TCRdb fed the 5' RACE reads into MiXCR, producing one record per CDR3 protein. This table has some 330,000 distinct CDR3 sequences, about 9% appearing once. The sample comprised naive T cells sorted from blood. The receptors shown here come from a woman aged 45-65 years in good health.

CDR3 bases: TGTGCCAGCCACGCCGGGACAACAAGGAACACTGAAGCTTTCTTT. Residues: CASHAGTTRNTEAFF. The chain couples TRBV6-2 or TRBV6-3 to TRBJ1-1; D might be TRBD1 (6 bases). This CDR3 is built from 15 residues. The germline CDR1 and CDR2 sequences are MNHEY and SVGEGT. V dropped 8 bases and J dropped 1 base, with 17 bases sitting between them.

In its sample, this clonotype was seen a few times. This chain connects TRBV6-1 to TRBJ2-3; no clear D gene. The germline gives CDR1 MNHNS, CDR2 SASEGT. This CDR3 region has 14 residues. V lost 1 base and J lost 0, with 5 bases in between. The CDR3 DNA reads as TGTGCCAGCAGTGAAGGGTGGAGCACAGATACGCAGTATTTT. The encoded protein is CASSEGWSTDTQYF.

CDR3 residues: CASSLDRVDEKLFF. In DNA, the CDR3 is TGCGCCAGCAGCCTGGACAGGGTCGACGAAAAACTGTTTTTT. The rearrangement links TRBV5-1 to TRBJ1-4; 8 positions agree with TRBD1. The CDR3 totals 14 residues. CDR1 and CDR2 (germline): SGHRS, YFSETQ. The V and J ends lost 4 bases and 8 bases, in that order; junction bases with no gene match: 7.

This clonotype was counted many times. The chain recombines TRBV2 with TRBJ2-1; D perhaps matches TRBD2 (5 bases). Germline loops: CDR1 SNHLY, CDR2 FYNNEI. Deletions cut 4 bases from V and 6 bases from J, with 13 bases between. CDR3 length equals 14 residues. In DNA form, the CDR3 reads TGTGCCAGCAGTGGGCTAGCTAGGAGCAATGAGCAGTTCTTC. It is translated as CASSGLARSNEQFF.

The chain has TRBV27 and TRBJ2-7; TRBD1 matches 10 bases. The CDR3 contains 15 residues. The V gene end was trimmed by 4 bases and the J gene end by 5 bases; junction bases not matched to a gene: 8. Germline V gene lookup returns CDR1 MNHEY and CDR2 SMNVEV (reference sequence). The CDR3 bases are TGTGCCAGCAGTTCCCGGGACAGGGGTCTTGACGAGCAGTACTTC. Protein: CASSSRDRGLDEQYF.

CDR3 in amino acids: CAIRASSYNEQFF. In DNA form, the CDR3 reads TGTGCCATCAGAGCCAGCTCCTACAATGAGCAGTTCTTC. J is TRBJ2-1 and V is TRBV10-3; no definite D call. Looked up from germline, CDR1 is ENHRY and CDR2 is SYGVKD. V lost 6 bases and J lost 0, with 6 bases in between. CDR3 length equals 13 residues.

V is TRBV25-1 and J is TRBJ1-5; no firm D call. Trimming removed 2 bases from V and 0 bases from J, with 11 bases in between. Per germline, CDR1 MGHDK and CDR2 SYGVNS. This CDR3 has 16 amino acids. The CDR3 DNA reads TGTGCCAGCAGTGAAGGTGTAACTTCTAGCAATCAGCCCCAGCATTTT. Protein sequence: CASSEGVTSSNQPQHF.

In this sample, this clonotype turned up a few times. V is TRBV20-1 and J is TRBJ2-7, with TRBD1 identical over 7 bases. The CDR3 contains 12 residues. After removal of 6 bases from V and 5 bases from J, the junction contained 7 bases not matched to a gene. Germline values: CDR1 DFQATT, CDR2 SNEGSKA (reference sequence). The CDR3 reads CSALSDRDEQYV. In DNA, the CDR3 is TGCAGTGCCCTCTCCGACAGGGACGAGCAGTACGTC.

The table lists this clonotype with many counts. This chain joins TRBV9 and TRBJ1-2; possible D gene TRBD1, 6 bases. The V end was cut by 4 bases, the J end by 3 bases, with 13 bases between. The CDR3 covers 14 residues. Germline V gene sequence: CDR1 SGDLS, CDR2 YYNGEE. DNA of the CDR3: TGTGCCAGCAGCAGCGGGGGCGGCTACTATGGCTACACCTTC. Protein product: CASSSGGGYYGYTF. Looking up the rest from reference TRBV9 and TRBJ1-2 gives the full variable domain: DSGVTQTPKHLITATGQRVTLRCSPRSGDLSVYWYQQSLDQGLQFLIQYYNGEERAKGNILERFSAQQFPDLHSELNLSSLELGDSALYFCASSSGGGYYGYTFGSGTRLTVV.

This clonotype was seen many times. This chain links TRBV12-3 or TRBV12-4 with TRBJ2-7; perhaps TRBD2 as D (5 bases). V shed 2 bases and J shed 6 bases, with 8 bases lying between them. The CDR3 runs 12 residues. CDR3 residues: CASSLPSREQYV. DNA of the CDR3: TGTGCCAGCAGTTTACCTAGCCGCGAGCAGTACGTC.

Ten or more counts support this clonotype. The chain recombines TRBV15 with TRBJ2-1; possible D gene TRBD2, 7 bases. This CDR3 contains 13 residues. Germline V CDR1 and CDR2: LNHNV, YYDKDF (reference sequence). With 3 bases removed from V and 15 bases from J, the gap between germline ends came to 18 bases. The CDR3 region is CATSRARGGWVFF. CDR3 DNA: TGTGCCACCAGCAGGGCAAGGGGGGGGTGGGTGTTCTTC.

V is TRBV7-9 and J is TRBJ2-1; D call uncertain. This CDR3 comprises 13 residues. Germline V gene lookup returns CDR1 SEHNR and CDR2 FQNEAQ (reference sequence). V lost 3 bases and J 10 bases, leaving 13 bases between the germline ends. CDR3 amino acids: CASSFWTALEQFF. The CDR3 DNA reads as TGTGCCAGCAGCTTCTGGACGGCATTGGAGCAGTTCTTC.

This clonotype has more than one count but fewer than ten. As DNA, the CDR3 is TGTGCCAGCAGCCCCTCGACAGCTTACAATGAGCAGTTCTTC. Translating gives CASSPSTAYNEQFF. V is TRBV6-5 and J is TRBJ2-1; D possibly corresponds to TRBD1 (5 bases). V lost 6 bases and J lost 4, with 13 bases in between. The CDR3 has 14 residues. CDR1 and CDR2 from the germline V gene are MNHEY and SVGAGI.

This clonotype has ten or more counts. The chain carries TRBV12-3 or TRBV12-4 and TRBJ2-7, with 8 bases identical to TRBD1. J was trimmed by 4 bases and V by 0 bases; bases with no gene match: 5. The CDR3 covers 15 residues. The chain's CDR3 is CASSLAAGGTYEQYF. Here the CDR3 DNA reads TGTGCCAGCAGTTTAGCGGCAGGGGGCACGTACGAGCAGTACTTC.

This clonotype was detected ten times or more. Written as DNA, the CDR3 is TGTGCCAGCAGCTTAGTTCGGGGGGATGAGCAGTTCTTC. Its protein is CASSLVRGDEQFF. The chain carries TRBV7-8 and TRBJ2-1, with TRBD2 identical over 7 bases. The CDR3 runs 13 residues. Germline CDR1 is SGHVS and CDR2 is FQNEAQ. With 1 base clipped from V and 8 bases from J, the junction kept 2 bases outside the gene matches.

The chain recombines TRBV5-1 with TRBJ2-1, with D perhaps TRBD2 (6 bases). Trimming pared 2 bases from V and 8 bases from J, leaving 14 bases between. There are 14 residues in the CDR3. Germline CDR1 reads SGHRS; CDR2 reads YFSETQ. CDR3 sequence (DNA): TGCGCCAGCAGCTTCCGCGGGAATATCGATGAGCAGTTCTTC. Its protein product is CASSFRGNIDEQFF.

This clonotype was detected only a few times. V usage is TRBV20-1 and J usage is TRBJ2-2, with 13 positions matching TRBD2. The CDR3 has 14 residues. Per the germline V gene, CDR1 is DFQATT and CDR2 is SNEGSKA (reference sequence). V lost 2 bases, J lost 9 bases, and 3 bases stayed unmatched. This CDR3 is CSARPGTSGRELFF. The DNA for the CDR3 is TGCAGTGCTAGACCCGGGACTAGCGGGAGGGAGCTGTTTTTT.

A remark on this clonotype: One base away lies a much larger clone, so this may be a sequencing read error. The chain couples TRBV7-8 to TRBJ2-2, with D perhaps assigned TRBD1 or TRBD2 (5 bases each). Trimming stripped 7 bases from V and 6 bases from J, with 21 bases between. CDR1 is SGHVS, CDR2 FQNEAQ, per germline. This CDR3 contains 16 residues. The CDR3 reads CASIQGPGRGAGELFF. DNA of the CDR3: TGTGCCAGCATCCAAGGACCGGGGCGAGGCGCCGGGGAGCTGTTTTTT.

This CDR3 is CASSQLGLFYEQYF. CDR3 in DNA: TGTGCCAGCAGCCAATTGGGACTTTTCTACGAGCAGTACTTC. The gene calls are TRBV3-1 and TRBJ2-7, with D perhaps matching TRBD2 (6 bases). Germline V gene data show CDR1 as LGHDT and CDR2 as YNNKEL (reference sequence). This CDR3 spans 14 amino acids. V was pared by 2 bases and J by 3 bases, with 11 bases between.

In this sample, this clonotype turned up many times. This sequence joins TRBV20-1 and TRBJ2-3, with 9 bases matching TRBD2. The CDR3 contains 16 residues. V lost 6 bases and J lost 0; bases outside the gene matches: 10. Per the germline V gene, CDR1 is DFQATT and CDR2 is SNEGSKA (reference sequence). Written as DNA, the CDR3 is TGCAGTGCAACTGAGCCTAGCGGGACTAGCACAGATACGCAGTATTTT. This encodes CSATEPSGTSTDTQYF.

This clonotype was recorded a few times. V and J are TRBV2 and TRBJ2-7; tentative D call: TRBD1 (6 bases). This CDR3 spans 14 amino acids. Germline lookup yields CDR1 SNHLY and CDR2 FYNNEI. V was clipped by 1 base and J by 3 bases, with 10 bases between them. CDR3 loop: CASSEGTVNYEQYF. The CDR3, as DNA: TGTGCCAGCAGTGAAGGGACAGTTAACTACGAGCAGTACTTC.

The chain recombines TRBV24-1 with TRBJ2-1, with TRBD1 matching 10 bases. V dropped 7 bases and J dropped 3; count of bases not matched to a gene: 2. Germline V CDR1 and CDR2: KGHDR, SFDVKD. CDR3 size: 14 residues. CDR3: CATSRTGGYNEQFF. In DNA form, the CDR3 reads TGTGCCACCAGCCGGACAGGGGGCTACAATGAGCAGTTCTTC.

This clonotype was picked up a small number of times. This chain links TRBV12-3 or TRBV12-4 with TRBJ2-1; D not certain. V lost 7 bases to trimming and J lost 4 bases, with 11 bases between them. The CDR3 is made up of 13 amino acids. CDR3 bases: TGTGCCAGCAAAATCAGCCGGTACAATGAGCAGTTCTTC. This codes for CASKISRYNEQFF.

This clonotype was counted many times. This rearrangement joins TRBV12-3 or TRBV12-4 to TRBJ1-6; D is perhaps TRBD1 (6 bases). Trimming shortened V by 6 bases and J by 11 bases, and 14 bases separated the two germline ends. CDR3 length: 13 residues. The CDR3, as DNA: TGTGCCAGCAGACCAGGGGTCTCGGCACCCCTCCACTTT. It is translated as CASRPGVSAPLHF.

This clonotype was seen more than once but under ten times. The rearrangement uses TRBV7-2 and TRBJ1-4; D may be TRBD1 (5 bases). Deletions cut 4 bases from V and 8 bases from J, with 17 bases between. Germline CDR1 SGHTA, CDR2 FQGNSA. The CDR3 runs 15 residues. In DNA, the CDR3 is TGTGCCAGCAGCTCCTCCCGGGACCTTGGGGAAAAACTGTTTTTT. Protein: CASSSSRDLGEKLFF.

The table lists this clonotype with many counts. The V call is TRBV5-1, the J call TRBJ2-5; 7 bases align to TRBD1. V was pared by 4 bases and J by 3 bases, with 6 bases of the junction left unmatched. Germline V gene data show CDR1 as SGHRS and CDR2 as YFSETQ. The CDR3 spans 14 residues. The CDR3 protein is CASSHRDSKETQYF. In DNA, the CDR3 is TGCGCCAGCAGCCACCGGGACAGCAAAGAGACCCAGTACTTC.

This clonotype occurred many times. The rearrangement links TRBV7-9 to TRBJ2-1; no clear D gene. The CDR3 extends over 13 amino acids. V dropped 1 base and J dropped 6 bases, with 7 bases sitting between them. The V gene's germline CDR1 is SEHNR and CDR2 FQNEAQ (reference sequence). CDR3: CASSLEEFNEQFF. In DNA, the CDR3 is TGTGCCAGCAGCTTAGAGGAATTCAATGAGCAGTTCTTC.

The V gene is TRBV14, the J gene TRBJ2-7; no reliable D call. V lost 1 base, J lost 6 bases, and 13 bases lay in between. This CDR3 is 14 amino acids long. Germline V gene sequence: CDR1 SGHDN, CDR2 FVKESK. The CDR3 DNA reads TGTGCCAGCAGCCAAGCATTGTTGAAGGCCGAGCAGTACTTC. Amino acid sequence: CASSQALLKAEQYF.

The sample holds many counts of this clonotype. This chain joins TRBV20-1 and TRBJ2-3; no clear D. V dropped 3 bases and J dropped 1 base, with 5 bases sitting between them. The CDR3 spans 12 residues. Germline V gene lookup returns CDR1 DFQATT and CDR2 SNEGSKA (reference sequence). The CDR3 reads CSARGRTDTQYF. Written as DNA, the CDR3 is TGCAGTGCTAGGGGTCGCACAGATACGCAGTATTTT.

The table lists this clonotype with many counts. The CDR3: CASSPNRVWGNTEAFF. CDR3 coding DNA: TGTGCCAGCAGCCCTAACAGGGTTTGGGGTAATACTGAAGCTTTCTTT. The genes are TRBV12-3 or TRBV12-4 and TRBJ1-1; weak D call: TRBD1 (6 bases). The CDR3 consists of 16 residues. V gave up 6 bases and J gave up 5 bases, with 22 bases separating them.